The next 7 T cell receptor beta chains were all read from a single sample in a study of Graves' ophthalmopathy and Graves' hyperthyroidism. Amplification of the TCR beta CDR3 regions used RNA transcripts (as template). RT-PCR in the first round used HTBI primers; a second-round multiplex PCR followed. Each CDR3 protein is one row after TCRdb ran MiXCR on the multiplex PCR reads. This table holds 40,000 to 50,000 distinct CDR3 sequences, over 40% found once. Source material: peripheral blood. These receptors all stem from an adult man with Graves' ophthalmopathy.

This clonotype was counted ten times or more. The J gene is TRBJ2-1, the V gene TRBV29-1; possible D gene TRBD1, 6 bases. The germline V gene encodes CDR1 SQVTM and CDR2 ANQGSEA. The V and J ends lost 4 bases and 7 bases respectively, with 26 bases between them. CDR3 length equals 17 residues. CDR3 loop: CSVVPVRGRGVGNEQFF. Written as DNA, the CDR3 is TGCAGCGTTGTCCCTGTCAGGGGTCGGGGTGTTGGGAATGAGCAGTTCTTC.

The V call is TRBV5-1, the J call TRBJ1-2; D call uncertain. This CDR3 has 12 residues. From germline, CDR1 is SGHRS and CDR2 YFSETQ. Trimming stripped 0 bases from V and 8 bases from J, with 8 bases between. The CDR3 region is CASSLVGEGYTF. The CDR3 DNA reads TGCGCCAGCAGCTTGGTTGGTGAGGGCTACACCTTC. Variable domain in full (rest from reference TRBV5-1 and TRBJ1-2): KAGVTQTPRYLIKTRGQQVTLSCSPISGHRSVSWYQQTPGQGLQFLFEYFSETQRNKGNFPGRFSGRQFSNSRSEMNVSTLELGDSALYLCASSLVGEGYTFGSGTRLTVV.

With respect to this clonotype: A read error may account for a junction end that differs from germline. The chain links TRBV2 to TRBJ2-7, with 8 bases fitting TRBD1. CDR1 is SNHLY, CDR2 FYNNEI, per germline. This CDR3 has 14 amino acids. CDR3: CVSSEDRGAYEQYF. The CDR3 nucleotides read TGTGTCAGCAGTGAAGACAGGGGCGCCTACGAGCAGTACTTC. Filled out from reference TRBV2 and TRBJ2-7, the complete variable domain reads EPEVTQTPSHQVTQMGQEVILRCVPISNHLYFYWYRQILGQKVEFLVSFYNNEISEKSEIFDDQFSVERPDGSNFTLKIRSTKLEDSAMYFCVSSEDRGAYEQYFGPGTRLTVT.

The rearrangement uses TRBV20-1 and TRBJ2-1, with D perhaps assigned TRBD1 or TRBD2 (5 bases each). Germline V lookup: CDR1 DFQATT, CDR2 SNEGSKA (reference sequence). The CDR3 length is 14 residues. Trimming removed 6 bases from V and 8 bases from J, with 20 bases in between. The CDR3 nucleotides are TGCAGTGCCAGCGTGGGGGAGCCTTATGATGAGCAGTTCTTC. It translates to CSASVGEPYDEQFF.

This clonotype came up many times. V and J are TRBV5-1 and TRBJ2-3; weak D call: TRBD2 (5 bases). The V end lost 3 bases, the J end lost 0 bases, and 14 bases lay between the germline ends. This CDR3 comprises 16 residues. Per germline, CDR1 SGHRS and CDR2 YFSETQ. CDR3 sequence (DNA): TGCGCCAGCAGCTGGAGGACCGGTGCTAGCACAGATACGCAGTATTTT. It yields the protein CASSWRTGASTDTQYF. The full variable domain, its missing parts supplied by reference TRBV5-1 and TRBJ2-3, is KAGVTQTPRYLIKTRGQQVTLSCSPISGHRSVSWYQQTPGQGLQFLFEYFSETQRNKGNFPGRFSGRQFSNSRSEMNVSTLELGDSALYLCASSWRTGASTDTQYFGPGTRLTVL.

This clonotype is medium-sized (0.01 to 0.1%) by share. The rearrangement uses TRBV24-1 and TRBJ1-4, with a weak D call TRBD1 (6 bases). V was shortened by 3 bases and J by 7 bases, with 8 bases between the two germline ends. The germline CDR1 and CDR2 sequences are KGHDR and SFDVKD. The CDR3 extends over 13 amino acids. DNA for the CDR3: TGTGCCACCAGTGATACAGGGTTTGAAAAACTGTTTTTT. Translating it yields CATSDTGFEKLFF.

This clonotype was seen many times. V is TRBV20-1 and J is TRBJ1-6; weak D call: TRBD1 (5 bases). Trimming cost V 0 bases and J 9 bases, with 15 bases left between them. Germline-derived CDR1 and CDR2 are DFQATT and SNEGSKA (reference sequence). CDR3 length: 15 amino acids. This CDR3 is CSARDLSRESSPLHF. The CDR3 coding sequence is TGCAGTGCTAGAGATTTAAGCAGGGAAAGTTCACCCCTCCACTTT.